The rows below give T cell receptor beta chains drawn from one sample of a study of blood T cell repertoires in COVID-19. TCRdb's table, derived via immunoSEQ multiplex PCR, lists solely in-frame clones and lacks some. This table has 120,000 to 150,000 clones, around nine tenths appearing once. The specimen was peripheral blood. The receptors originated from a human donor in a cohort sampled during active COVID-19. The CDR3 runs from the conserved cysteine through the conserved F or W. D genes are given only for firm matches. Size is omitted from some rows. Given values are once, few, many or a class for expanded clones.

j_call,d_call,v_call,clone_size,cdr3_aa,cdr3_nt
TRBJ2-7,NA,TRBV10-1,NA,CASSESGRAYEQYF,TGCGCCAGCAGTGAGTCAGGGCGGGCCTACGAGCAGTACTTC
TRBJ2-7,TRBD2,TRBV27,NA,CASSRTSGFYEQYF,TGTGCCAGCTCCCGGACTAGCGGATTCTACGAGCAGTACTTC
TRBJ2-7,TRBD1,TRBV4-2,NA,CASSQGTQGSTSYEQYF,TGTGCCAGCAGCCAGGGAACACAGGGGTCAACCTCCTACGAGCAGTACTTC
TRBJ1-1,NA,TRBV2,NA,CASSQTGIFGTEAFF,TGTGCCAGCAGTCAGACAGGAATATTTGGCACTGAAGCTTTCTTT
TRBJ1-2,NA,TRBV6-4,NA,CASSDSRGYGYTF,TGTGCCAGCAGTGACTCTAGAGGCTATGGCTACACCTTC
TRBJ2-7,TRBD2,TRBV7-2,few,CASSYSGSWLEQYF,TGTGCCAGCAGCTATAGCGGGAGTTGGCTCGAGCAGTACTTC
TRBJ2-7,TRBD1,TRBV7-8,NA,CASSRQGTTYEQYF,TGTGCCAGCAGCCGACAGGGGACGACCTACGAGCAGTACTTC
TRBJ1-2,NA,TRBV28,NA,CASSLRAGYTF,TGTGCCAGCAGTTTGAGGGCTGGCTACACCTTC
TRBJ2-7,NA,TRBV5-6,NA,CASSLALGYDYEQYF,TGTGCCAGCAGCTTGGCCCTCGGGTACGACTACGAGCAGTACTTC
TRBJ2-3,TRBD2,TRBV4-1,NA,CASSPRTSGNTQYF,TGCGCCAGCAGCCCGAGGACTAGCGGAAATACGCAGTATTTT
TRBJ1-6,TRBD1,TRBV5-1,NA,CASSPGQLNSPLHF,TGCGCCAGCAGCCCGGGACAGTTAAATTCACCCCTCCACTTT
TRBJ2-5,NA,TRBV6-6,NA,CASSLSLGGARQETQYF,TGTGCCAGCAGTCTATCACTGGGGGGGGCTAGACAAGAGACCCAGTACTTC
TRBJ1-2,NA,TRBV16,few,CASSPPALWAGYTF,TGTGCCAGCAGCCCGCCAGCTCTATGGGCTGGCTACACCTTC
TRBJ1-2,TRBD1,TRBV4-1,NA,CASSQDGQAAGYTF,TGCGCCAGCAGCCAAGATGGACAGGCTGCTGGCTACACCTTC
TRBJ2-3,TRBD1,TRBV19,NA,CASHSGQGINTQYF,TGTGCCAGTCACTCGGGACAGGGAATAAATACGCAGTATTTT
TRBJ1-2,NA,TRBV4-3,NA,CASSPQGPNYGYTF,TGCGCCAGCAGCCCTCAGGGTCCTAACTATGGCTACACCTTC
TRBJ1-2,NA,TRBV30,NA,CAWSKTVHYGYTF,TGTGCCTGGAGTAAAACTGTCCACTATGGCTACACCTTC
TRBJ1-2,NA,TRBV30,NA,CAWGGTPYDGYTF,TGTGCCTGGGGAGGGACACCCTATGATGGCTACACCTTC
TRBJ2-1,TRBD2,TRBV6-2/TRBV6-3,NA,CASSYFPGLAGERNEQFF,TGTGCCAGCAGTTACTTCCCCGGCCTAGCGGGAGAAAGGAATGAGCAGTTCTTC
TRBJ1-1,NA,TRBV9,NA,CASSVGAVLNTEAFF,TGTGCCAGCAGCGTAGGGGCAGTCCTAAACACTGAAGCTTTCTTT
TRBJ2-7,NA,TRBV6-6,NA,CASSYAASYEQYF,TGTGCCAGCAGTTACGCGGCCTCCTACGAGCAGTACTTC
TRBJ2-1,NA,TRBV7-9,once,CASSSQVTSRSEQFF,TGTGCCAGCAGCTCACAGGTTACCTCCAGATCGGAGCAGTTCTTC
TRBJ2-5,NA,TRBV20-1,NA,CSASGGGMETQYF,TGCAGTGCTAGTGGGGGAGGAATGGAGACCCAGTACTTC
TRBJ1-5,NA,TRBV15,NA,CATSWENNQPQHF,TGTGCCACCAGCTGGGAGAACAATCAGCCCCAGCATTTT
TRBJ1-5,NA,TRBV28,NA,CASSLRYQPQHF,TGTGCCAGCAGTTTACGTTATCAGCCCCAGCATTTT
TRBJ2-1,TRBD1,TRBV11-2,NA,CASSLELGGLYNEQFF,TGTGCCAGCAGCTTAGAGTTAGGGGGCCTTTACAATGAGCAGTTCTTC
TRBJ2-6,TRBD2,TRBV7-8,NA,CASSLVSGSSGANVLTF,TGTGCCAGCAGCTTAGTTAGCGGGAGCTCTGGGGCCAACGTCCTGACTTTC